Listed below are T cell receptor beta chains from one sample, sequenced in a study of blood T cell repertoires in COVID-19. The method was immunoSEQ multiplex PCR; TCRdb's version includes in-frame clones alone and lacks a portion of them. The table has around 160,000 clones, 93% seen once. Input material: peripheral blood. These receptors were taken from a woman aged 60-75 years with COVID-19, enrolled during active disease. Each CDR3 is given without its conserved first and last residue. D genes are given only for firm matches.

D	V	J	CDR3
.	TRBV2	TRBJ1-2	ASSDDGVYYGYT
TRBD2	TRBV3-1/TRBV3-2	TRBJ2-3	ASRTSSGGRTDTQY
TRBD2	TRBV11-3	TRBJ2-1	ASSGPTSGGNEQF
.	TRBV12-5	TRBJ1-2	ASGLRQATNYGYT
TRBD1	TRBV10-3	TRBJ1-1	AIRDRDRGSNTEAF
.	TRBV4-1	TRBJ1-3	ASSQDASGGANTIY
TRBD1	TRBV25-1	TRBJ1-2	ASSITGGVVYGYT
.	TRBV2	TRBJ1-5	ASTKGGSNQPQH
TRBD1	TRBV7-9	TRBJ2-7	ASSGPGQGAPRGSYEQY
.	TRBV5-6	TRBJ1-1	ASSSFGVGRNTEAF
TRBD1	TRBV5-1	TRBJ1-4	ASSPGQGIGNEKLF
TRBD1	TRBV7-2	TRBJ1-2	ASSSPGQGVYGYT
.	TRBV7-9	TRBJ1-6	ASSMTGAGSPLH
TRBD1	TRBV7-3	TRBJ1-1	ASSQGQGNTEAF
.	TRBV2	TRBJ1-1	ASRAVVSKNTEAF
.	TRBV7-2	TRBJ2-7	ASSQFRETPYEQY
.	TRBV7-9	TRBJ2-7	ASSFGDYEQY
.	TRBV5-1	TRBJ1-5	ASSNPRERADQPQH
TRBD1	TRBV5-3	TRBJ1-1	ARRDREMNTEAF
.	TRBV18	TRBJ1-1	ASSTMTGNTEAF
TRBD1	TRBV18	TRBJ1-2	ASSPPAGTDYGYT
.	TRBV15	TRBJ2-6	ATRGGYSSGANVLT
TRBD2	TRBV7-2	TRBJ2-5	ASSLGIMGLVY
.	TRBV5-1	TRBJ1-1	ASSLGDWDTEAF
TRBD1	TRBV2	TRBJ2-5	ASDRGLLETQY
.	TRBV2	TRBJ1-6	ASSEATGSFSPLH
.	TRBV6-1	TRBJ1-1	ASSDWPRGNTEAF
TRBD1	TRBV7-2	TRBJ2-7	ASSLGDRTNYEQY
TRBD1	TRBV2	TRBJ1-6	AISTGQGNSPLH
.	TRBV3-1/TRBV3-2	TRBJ1-2	ASSQAAGNYGYT
.	TRBV6-4	TRBJ2-2	ASSAEGFTGELF
TRBD1	TRBV30	TRBJ1-5	AWSVPGGLRNQPQH
TRBD1	TRBV5-6	TRBJ1-2	ASSLEGGAFGYT
TRBD1	TRBV30	TRBJ1-2	AWSLGQGWNGYT
TRBD1	TRBV6-5	TRBJ1-6	ASSYDPGGNSPLH
TRBD2	TRBV7-2	TRBJ2-5	ASSLDMASGWETQY
TRBD1	TRBV6-5	TRBJ2-1	ASSYLAGGHNEQF